What follows are 10 T cell receptor beta chains derived from one specimen sequenced in a study of T cell responses to AZD1222 COVID-19 vaccine. Sequenced by immunoSEQ multiplex PCR; TCRdb stores in-frame clones only, minus some. The sample lists more than 140,000 clones; around 88% were seen once. This specimen was peripheral blood, taken on day 0 of AZD1222 vaccination. The receptor source for this set is an adult in good health.

V and J are TRBV6-1 and TRBJ1-6; the D gene is possibly TRBD1 (5 bases). Germline V gene lookup returns CDR1 MNHNS and CDR2 SASEGT. Trimming stripped 6 bases from V and 6 bases from J, with 9 bases between. CDR3 size: 13 residues. The CDR3 sequence is CASRRGFNSPLHF. The DNA for the CDR3 is TGTGCCAGCAGGAGGGGATTTAATTCACCCCTCCACTTT.

The chain couples TRBV9 to TRBJ2-1; 8 bases align to TRBD2. The CDR3 has 16 amino acids. After removal of 3 bases from V and 8 bases from J, the junction contained 13 bases not matched to a gene. Germline-derived CDR1 and CDR2 are SGDLS and YYNGEE. For the CDR3, the DNA is TGTGCCAGCAGCGAAGATGGTGGGAACGGGGGGGATGAGCAGTTCTTC. Translation: CASSEDGGNGGDEQFF.

This rearrangement joins TRBV28 to TRBJ2-5; a weak D match, TRBD2 (6 bases). V dropped 7 bases and J dropped 1 base, with 16 bases sitting between them. The CDR3 runs to 15 residues. The germline V gene encodes CDR1 MDHEN and CDR2 SYDVKM. The CDR3 nucleotides are TGTGCCAGCACCCCTAGGAGGGGTCCCCAAGAGACCCAGTACTTC. Protein sequence: CASTPRRGPQETQYF.

The chain links TRBV11-3 to TRBJ1-1; D might be TRBD1 (5 bases). Germline-derived CDR1 and CDR2 are SGHNT and YENEEA. The CDR3 covers 15 residues. Trimming cost V 1 base and J 2 bases, with 11 bases left between them. Written as DNA, the CDR3 is TGTGCCAGCAGCTTAGTTGGGACCCAAAACACTGAAGCTTTCTTT. Translating it yields CASSLVGTQNTEAFF.

The chain combines TRBV19 with TRBJ1-2, with TRBD1 identical over 8 bases. Unmatched junction bases numbered 11, after V lost 3 bases and J lost 8 bases. The CDR3 is 15 amino acids. Looked up from germline, CDR1 is LNHDA and CDR2 is SQIVND (reference sequence). The CDR3 DNA reads TGTGCCAGTAGTATTTTCTCAGGACAGGGAAGGGGCTACACCTTC. It codes for CASSIFSGQGRGYTF. The full variable domain, rest sourced from reference TRBV19 and TRBJ1-2, is DGGITQSPKYLFRKEGQNVTLSCEQNLNHDAMYWYRQDPGQGLRLIYYSQIVNDFQKGDIAEGYSVSREKKESFPLTVTSAQKNPTAFYLCASSIFSGQGRGYTFGSGTRLTVV.

This rearrangement joins TRBV7-8 to TRBJ1-1; TRBD1 is a possible D gene (5 bases). Germline V gene sequence: CDR1 SGHVS, CDR2 FQNEAQ. Between the trimmed V and J ends, which lost 8 bases and 0 bases, there was a span of 16 bases. This CDR3 comprises 15 residues. This CDR3 is CASVARQHMNTEAFF. CDR3 sequence (DNA): TGTGCCAGCGTAGCTAGACAGCACATGAACACTGAAGCTTTCTTT.

V is TRBV7-8 and J is TRBJ2-1; 9 nucleotides agree with TRBD2. The V and J ends lost 1 base and 9 bases, in that order; junction bases with no gene match: 7. Germline V lookup: CDR1 SGHVS, CDR2 FQNEAQ. The CDR3 is made up of 15 amino acids. CDR3 sequence: CASSLGGLASGEQFF. The CDR3 DNA reads TGTGCCAGCAGCTTAGGGGGACTAGCTTCCGGTGAGCAGTTCTTC.

This clone was observed once. V usage is TRBV4-1 and J usage is TRBJ1-1; possible D gene TRBD1, 5 bases. The CDR3 is made up of 13 amino acids. Germline values: CDR1 MGHRA, CDR2 YSYEKL. The V end was cut by 1 base, the J end by 7 bases, with 10 bases between. CDR3 sequence reads: CASSQAADSEAFF. The CDR3 DNA is TGCGCCAGCAGCCAAGCGGCTGACAGTGAAGCTTTCTTT.

This chain joins TRBV6-2 or TRBV6-3 and TRBJ1-5; the D is unclear. V lost 3 bases, J lost 6 bases, and 9 bases lay in between. The CDR3 sequence is 13 residues long. In germline, CDR1 is MNHEY, CDR2 SVGEGT. This CDR3 is CASSYYAGQPQHF. The CDR3 DNA reads TGTGCCAGCAGTTATTATGCAGGTCAGCCCCAGCATTTT.

The rearrangement uses TRBV11-2 and TRBJ1-3; possible D gene TRBD1, 5 bases. The CDR3 length is 15 residues. The V end lost 5 bases, the J end lost 6 bases, and 17 bases lay between the germline ends. Germline V CDR1 and CDR2: SGHAT, FQNNGV. CDR3 DNA: TGTGCCAGCAGCCCTAGCGGGGGGAGAGTAAACACCATATATTTT. Translated: CASSPSGGRVNTIYF.